Following are 20 T cell receptor beta chains from one sample sequenced in a study of blood T cell repertoires in COVID-19. The data were produced by immunoSEQ multiplex PCR, yet TCRdb's version contains in-frame clones alone and is incomplete. The sample has some 250,000 clones, 75% to 90% seen once. The sample consisted of peripheral blood. Receptors originate from a man aged 35 to 55 with acute or convalescent COVID-19.

The chain employs TRBV6-5 and TRBJ2-5; D is possibly TRBD2 (5 bases). Trimming took off 6 bases at V and 3 bases at J, with 11 bases between the two ends. Germline V gives CDR1 MNHEY, CDR2 SVGAGI. The CDR3 has 13 residues. The chain's CDR3 is CASSPVGKETQYF. DNA of the CDR3: TGTGCCAGCAGCCCCGTCGGGAAAGAGACCCAGTACTTC.

The chain combines TRBV7-2 with TRBJ1-1, with TRBD1 identical over 7 bases. The CDR3 spans 15 residues. V trimming: 5 bases; J trimming: 3 bases; junction bases outside the gene matches: 9. CDR1 and CDR2 (germline): SGHTA, FQGNSA. For the CDR3, the DNA is TGTGCCAGCAGCCAGGGACAGCTCATGTACACTGAAGCTTTCTTT. Protein: CASSQGQLMYTEAFF.

The chain combines TRBV9 with TRBJ2-2, with 7 bases fitting TRBD2. Losses at the gene ends were 0 bases for V and 1 base for J; bases not matched to a gene: 9. Per the germline V gene, CDR1 is SGDLS and CDR2 is YYNGEE. This CDR3 region has 18 residues. The CDR3 DNA reads as TGTGCCAGCAGCGTAGAGAAAGGGCTAGCGGAGAACACCGGGGAGCTGTTTTTT. Protein product: CASSVEKGLAENTGELFF.

The CDR3 DNA is TGTGCCAGCAGCCTGGGGGTAGGACAGAGTGACACCGGGGAGCTGTTTTTT. Translation: CASSLGVGQSDTGELFF. The chain uses TRBV5-4 and TRBJ2-2; maybe TRBD1 (6 bases). V dropped 4 bases and J dropped 3 bases, with 19 bases sitting between them. CDR1 and CDR2 (germline): SGHNT, YYREEE (reference sequence). The CDR3 length is 17 residues.

This rearrangement joins TRBV7-6 to TRBJ2-3; 15 bases match TRBD2. There are 16 residues in the CDR3. Germline V gives CDR1 SGHVS, CDR2 FNYEAQ. V lost 5 bases and J lost 5; bases outside the gene matches: 5. CDR3 in DNA: TGTGCCAGCAGCCGGGGACTAGCGGGAGGAGGAGATACGCAGTATTTT. It codes for CASSRGLAGGGDTQYF.

V gene TRBV10-3 combines with J gene TRBJ2-6; TRBD1 agrees at 7 bases. The V gene end was trimmed by 6 bases and the J gene end by 1 base; junction bases not matched to a gene: 6. The length of the CDR3 is 16 residues. Germline V gives CDR1 ENHRY, CDR2 SYGVKD. The CDR3 here is CAISETGLSGANVLTF. Written as DNA, the CDR3 is TGTGCCATCAGCGAGACAGGGCTATCTGGGGCCAACGTCCTGACTTTC.

The chain joins TRBV7-6 to TRBJ2-2, with 12 bases aligning to TRBD2. This CDR3 contains 15 residues. Germline V lookup: CDR1 SGHVS, CDR2 FNYEAQ. After removal of 4 bases from V and 5 bases from J, the junction contained 2 bases not matched to a gene. The CDR3: CASSSGLAGTGELFF. The CDR3 coding sequence is TGTGCCAGCAGCTCAGGACTAGCGGGGACCGGGGAGCTGTTTTTT.

V and J are TRBV5-1 and TRBJ2-5; the D gene is possibly TRBD1 (6 bases). Germline CDR1 is SGHRS and CDR2 is YFSETQ. V lost 7 bases and J lost 0, with 10 bases in between. The CDR3 runs 13 residues. The CDR3 DNA is TGCGCCAGCGGCCGGGACAACCAAGAGACCCAGTACTTC. Translated: CASGRDNQETQYF.

Only one count was recorded for this clone. The V gene is TRBV30, the J gene TRBJ2-1, with D unresolved. This CDR3 spans 12 amino acids. V was shortened by 3 bases and J by 5 bases, with 8 bases between the two germline ends. CDR1 and CDR2 from the germline V gene are GTSNPN and SVGIG (reference sequence). The CDR3 loop is CAWSGIHNEQFF. The CDR3 DNA sequence: TGTGCCTGGAGCGGTATTCACAATGAGCAGTTCTTC.

The chain is built from TRBV24-1 and TRBJ2-3, with D unclear. The germline CDR1 and CDR2 sequences are KGHDR and SFDVKD. This CDR3 contains 15 residues. Trimming took 3 bases from V and 0 from J, leaving 9 bases between them. CDR3 bases: TGTGCCACCAGTGATCCCGTGGCTAGCACAGATACGCAGTATTTT. Amino acids: CATSDPVASTDTQYF.

In this sample, this clone turned up many times. The chain joins TRBV6-4 to TRBJ1-5; the D gene is possibly TRBD1 (6 bases). Trimming removed 3 bases from V and 6 bases from J, with 9 bases in between. This CDR3 spans 13 amino acids. Germline V lookup: CDR1 MRHNA, CDR2 SNTAGT. The CDR3 DNA is TGTGCCAGCAGTGAAGGGGGAACTCAGCCCCAGCATTTT. Its translation: CASSEGGTQPQHF.

Only a few counts were recorded for this clone. The chain employs TRBV11-1 and TRBJ2-1, with 8 positions matching TRBD1. CDR3 length equals 16 residues. Germline CDR1 reads SGHAT; CDR2 reads FQDESV (reference sequence). With 3 bases clipped from V and 6 bases from J, the junction kept 10 bases outside the gene matches. CDR3: CASSFIQGAAGNEQFF. The CDR3 nucleotides are TGTGCCAGCAGCTTTATCCAGGGGGCGGCAGGCAATGAGCAGTTCTTC.

J is TRBJ2-7 and V is TRBV11-3; the match to TRBD1 covers 9 bases. Germline V gene sequence: CDR1 SGHNT, CDR2 YENEEA. CDR3 length: 14 amino acids. V trimming: 3 bases; J trimming: 6 bases; junction bases outside the gene matches: 6. The DNA for the CDR3 is TGTGCCAGCAGCTTGGGGACAGGGTACGGCGAGCAGTACTTC. This translates into CASSLGTGYGEQYF.

V usage is TRBV6-6 and J usage is TRBJ2-1; 8 nucleotides line up with TRBD2. This CDR3 has 14 residues. The trim removed 5 bases at V and 6 bases at J, leaving 6 bases unmatched. In germline, CDR1 is MNHNY, CDR2 SVGAGI (reference sequence). The CDR3 here is CASSPGGGINEQFF. CDR3 nucleotide sequence: TGTGCCAGCAGTCCCGGGGGGGGGATCAATGAGCAGTTCTTC.

The gene calls are TRBV19 and TRBJ2-5; 8 nucleotides agree with TRBD2. The CDR3 loop spans 16 amino acids. Per the germline V gene, CDR1 is LNHDA and CDR2 is SQIVND (reference sequence). With V trimmed by 6 bases and J by 5 bases, 14 bases remained unmatched. In DNA, the CDR3 is TGTGCCAGTAGAGCGGCGCAGGCGGGGGGTATCGAGACCCAGTACTTC. Translating gives CASRAAQAGGIETQYF.

This clone was counted a single time. This chain connects TRBV5-5 to TRBJ1-3, with D hard to call. Germline V lookup: CDR1 SGHKS, CDR2 YYEKEE (reference sequence). The CDR3 sequence is 13 residues long. V was clipped by 4 bases and J by 3 bases, with 8 bases between them. CDR3 nucleotide sequence: TGTGCCAGCAGCCTGGTCGGTGGAAACACCATATATTTT. Protein sequence: CASSLVGGNTIYF.

The gene calls are TRBV13 and TRBJ1-4; D is unclear. CDR3 length: 15 amino acids. Germline CDR1 reads PRHDT; CDR2 reads FYEKMQ (reference sequence). With 5 bases removed from V and 0 bases from J, the gap between germline ends came to 10 bases. CDR3 sequence reads: CASSPRSATNEKLFF. For the CDR3, the DNA is TGTGCCAGCAGCCCGCGGAGTGCAACTAATGAAAAACTGTTTTTT.

In nucleotides, the CDR3 is TGTGCCAGCAGCCTCCCGGGACAGGGTTACGAGCAGTACTTC. This translates into CASSLPGQGYEQYF. The chain uses TRBV14 and TRBJ2-7; 9 positions agree with TRBD1. V lost 4 bases and J lost 4; bases outside the gene matches: 5. CDR3 length: 14 amino acids. The germline CDR1 and CDR2 sequences are SGHDN and FVKESK.

V and J are TRBV19 and TRBJ1-1; 7 bases map to TRBD1. The CDR3 length is 14 residues. Germline CDR1 LNHDA, CDR2 SQIVND (reference sequence). Trimming cost V 1 base and J 7 bases; bases outside gene matches: 6. The CDR3 is CASSIGGQAIEAFF. DNA of the CDR3: TGTGCCAGTAGTATAGGAGGACAGGCGATTGAAGCTTTCTTT.

This chain uses TRBV29-1 with TRBJ2-7; D unclear. The ends were cut back, 4 bases at V and 2 bases at J, with 18 bases in the middle. The CDR3 contains 15 residues. Germline CDR1 SQVTM, CDR2 ANQGSEA. In DNA, the CDR3 is TGCAGCGTTGTACCCGAGTCAGGCCTTACCTACGAGCAGTACTTC. This encodes CSVVPESGLTYEQYF.